This T cell receptor (beta chain) came from a study of CDR3 diversity in severe acne (dated by TCRdb to the late 2010s). This clonotype was counted only a few times. There is no known antigen for this receptor. No much larger clone exists at a distance of one base, and base qualities are not known. Library construction relied on PCR. Sequencing used an Illumina HiSeq 2000. Clones were called with MiXCR by TCRdb after fastp trimmed the public reads at Q25, and only in-frame beta chains were retained. A single entry per CDR3 protein holds the most common genes and DNA from its merged rows. The sample has more than 85,000 distinct CDR3 sequences on record, 51% of them singletons. The ten largest clones take up around 12% of the sample. The germline V gene (reference sequence) provides CDR1 LNHDA and CDR2 SQIVND. Compared with germline, V lacks 4 bases and J lacks 9 bases; bases without a gene match: 7. From the cysteine up to the phenylalanine, the CDR3 has a length of 14 residues. CDR3 DNA is the only sequence kept; it has 42 bases, read in frame from the first base.

The clonotype comes from a male donor with acne. The V gene is TRBV19 and the J gene is TRBJ2-4, with 9 central nucleotides matching TRBD2. Sequenced sample: blood. Here the CDR3 is given as CASSNGRGGIIQYF. The DNA sequence is given as TGTGCCAGTAGTAATGGGCGGGGGGGCATCATTCAGTACTTC.